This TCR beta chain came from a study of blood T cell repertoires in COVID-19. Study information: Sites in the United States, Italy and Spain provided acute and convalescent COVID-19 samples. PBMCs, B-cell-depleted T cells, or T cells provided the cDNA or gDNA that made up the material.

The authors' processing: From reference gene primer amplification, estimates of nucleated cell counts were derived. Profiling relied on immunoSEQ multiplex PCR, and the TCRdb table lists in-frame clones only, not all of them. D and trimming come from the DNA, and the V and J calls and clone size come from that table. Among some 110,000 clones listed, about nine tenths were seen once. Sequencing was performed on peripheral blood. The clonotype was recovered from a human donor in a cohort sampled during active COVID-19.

CDR3 residues: CASSVGTGSYGYTF. As DNA, the CDR3 is TGTGCCAGCAGCGTAGGGACAGGAAGCTATGGCTACACCTTC. This chain connects TRBV9 to TRBJ1-2, with TRBD1 matching 7 bases. CDR3 size: 14 residues. Losses at the gene ends were 0 bases for V and 4 bases for J; bases not matched to a gene: 3. The germline CDR1 and CDR2 sequences are SGDLS and YYNGEE.